The entry below gives a single TCR beta chain sequence along with its context. Patients in Seattle were enrolled during active infection, then followed longitudinally. The CDR3 sequence is 12 residues long. Germline V gives CDR1 SGHTA, CDR2 FQGNSA. Losses at the gene ends were 6 bases for V and 10 bases for J; bases not matched to a gene: 5. Method: immunoSEQ multiplex PCR; TCRdb's copy keeps in-frame clones and lacks some. Of 300,000 to 350,000 clones listed, over 75% are singletons. This specimen comes from a study of blood T cell repertoires in COVID-19. As for the study in general: Samples came from the United States, Italy and Spain, spanning acute and convalescent COVID-19. From T cells, B-cell-depleted T cells, or PBMCs came the material, which was cDNA or gDNA.

The rearrangement joins TRBV7-2 to TRBJ2-1; 8 bases agree with TRBD2. This sequence was found in a woman aged 30 to 39 with COVID-19, enrolled during active disease. Material for sequencing was peripheral blood. The CDR3 loop is CASRKLAVEQFF. As DNA, the CDR3 is TGTGCCAGCAGGAAACTAGCGGTAGAGCAGTTCTTC. Supplemented by reference TRBV7-2 and TRBJ2-1, the full variable domain reads GAGVSQSPSNKVTEKGKDVELRCDPISGHTALYWYRQSLGQGLEFLIYFQGNSAPDKSGLPSDRFSAERTGGSVSTLTIQRTQQEDSAVYLCASRKLAVEQFFGPGTRLTVL.